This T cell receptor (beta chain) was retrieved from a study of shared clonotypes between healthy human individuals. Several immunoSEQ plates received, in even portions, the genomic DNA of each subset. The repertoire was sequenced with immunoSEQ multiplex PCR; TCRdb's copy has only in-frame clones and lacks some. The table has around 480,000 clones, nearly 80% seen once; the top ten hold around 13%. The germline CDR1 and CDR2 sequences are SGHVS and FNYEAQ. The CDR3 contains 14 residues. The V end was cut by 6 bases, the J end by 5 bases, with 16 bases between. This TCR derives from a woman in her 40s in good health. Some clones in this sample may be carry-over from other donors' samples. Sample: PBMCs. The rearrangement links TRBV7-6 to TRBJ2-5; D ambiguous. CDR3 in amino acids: CASRARLQGETQYF. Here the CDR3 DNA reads TGTGCCAGCAGGGCGCGACTCCAAGGGGAGACCCAGTACTTC.